The clone carrying this TCR beta chain occurred once. What it recognizes is unknown. This specimen belongs to a study of T cell responses to AZD1222 COVID-19 vaccine. Points from the study as a whole: White British ancestry dominated among donors, who included more females, and clonal diversity was possibly underestimated. At 160-218 and 743-854, vaccine-associated CD4 TCRs were dominant, and they spanned spike.

Assay used: immunoSEQ multiplex PCR; TCRdb lists only in-frame clones, some missing. The sample has 150,000 to 200,000 clones, approximately 94% seen once. Between the trimmed V and J ends, which lost 4 bases and 7 bases, there was a span of 8 bases. The germline gives CDR1 SGHVS, CDR2 FQNEAQ. The CDR3 totals 12 residues. V and J are TRBV7-8 and TRBJ1-5; D is unresolved. The source of this sequence is an adult who received the MenACWY meningococcal vaccine as a control. Source: peripheral blood, taken 28 days after the second dose of the MenACWY control vaccine. The CDR3 protein is CASSWTGQPQHF. CDR3 coding DNA: TGTGCCAGCAGCTGGACGGGCCAGCCCCAGCATTTT.